What follows is one T cell receptor (beta chain) and its context. Its antigen remains unidentified. No much larger clonotype is one base removed from it; base qualities were not supplied. TCRbeta CDR3 regions were amplified from genomic DNA using the immunoSEQ Assay, a bias-controlled multiplex PCR. Per the source publication's procedure: Within the assay, amplification of reference gene primers was used to estimate how many nucleated cells each sample contained. To quantify the absolute abundance of each unique TCRbeta CDR3 rearrangement, sequence reads were collapsed and filtered. Productive Simpson clonality was computed per sample as the square root of Simpson's diversity index over productive rearrangements. TCRdb limited this immuneACCESS table to in-frame rearrangements with V and J called. A share of clones is missing; checked studies link under half to unresolved V genes, and the rest is unexplained. From that table come the V and J calls and clone size; the DNA was used to work out D and trimming. For this sample there are 200,000 to 250,000 clones; about four fifths appear just once. The leading ten clones occupy about 2% of the sample.

The entry originates in a study of blood T cell repertoires in COVID-19 (dated by TCRdb to about 2020). Broadly, across the study: Samples covering the acute and convalescent phases of COVID-19 were provided by collaborators in the United States, Italy and Spain. The material from the prospective study consisted of cDNA or gDNA derived from T cells, B-cell-depleted T cells, or PBMCs. Subjects who had been exposed to COVID-19, were actively infected with it, or had recovered from it provided the deeply sampled blood TCRbeta repertoires that made up the dataset. The repertoires were made available in a free public database intended to serve as a resource for research on the immune response to SARS-CoV-2. The samples were drawn from two sources: the first 160 participants of the ongoing ImmuneRACE study, and over 950 subjects contributed by 6 global collaborators. Nearly every sample came with metadata listing a de-identified subject ID, COVID-19 status, age in years and sex. Where available, HLA class I and class II types were taken from metadata supplied by the sample provider and were not determined by assay-based typing. General conclusions and limits of the study: Clinical and demographic metadata were provided uncurated, with the amount varying by source and participant.

Participants in the prospective study were aged roughly 18 to 100 years, lived in 24 United States geographic areas, and enrolled through a virtual design. In the prospective study, participants were assigned to cohorts based on the clinical history participants reported in a screening survey and a study questionnaire. For ImmuneRACE Cohort 3, a participant was defined as recovered based on two consecutive negative NP/OP PCR tests, clearance by a healthcare professional, or resolution of symptoms. Each participant in the prospective study had whole blood, serum and a nasopharyngeal or oropharyngeal swab collected by mobile phlebotomists. Prospective study participants could optionally give additional blood draws and questionnaires over a roughly two-month period. Prospective study blood samples were shipped either frozen or at room temperature before DNA extraction. The germline V gene encodes CDR1 SGHNT and CDR2 YENEEA. Unmatched junction bases come to 8, with V trimmed by 1 base and J by 8 bases. The CDR3 covers 16 residues, taking in both the cysteine and the phenylalanine. The kept DNA is CDR3 alone, 48 bases in frame from the first base.

The V gene is TRBV11-3 and the J gene is TRBJ1-4; 9 bases in between match TRBD1. The TCR originated in a man between 60 and 75 years old who had recovered from COVID-19. The material sequenced was PBMCs or T cells enriched from blood (not recorded which). CDR3 region: CASSLVVGTGTEKLFF. The base sequence is TGTGCCAGCAGCTTAGTCGTTGGGACAGGGACCGAAAAACTGTTTTTT.